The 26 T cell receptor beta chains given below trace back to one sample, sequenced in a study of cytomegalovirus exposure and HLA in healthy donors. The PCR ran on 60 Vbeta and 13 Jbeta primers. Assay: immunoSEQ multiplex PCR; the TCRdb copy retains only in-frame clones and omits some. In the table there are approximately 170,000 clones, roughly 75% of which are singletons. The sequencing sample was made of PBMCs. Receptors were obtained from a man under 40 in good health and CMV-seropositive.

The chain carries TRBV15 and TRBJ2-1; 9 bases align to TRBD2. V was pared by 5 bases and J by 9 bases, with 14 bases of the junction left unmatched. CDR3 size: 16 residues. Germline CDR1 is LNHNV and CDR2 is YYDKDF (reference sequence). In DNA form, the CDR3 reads TGTGCCACCAGCTCTCCACGGCTAGCGGGACGGGGTGAGCAGTTCTTC. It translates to CATSSPRLAGRGEQFF.

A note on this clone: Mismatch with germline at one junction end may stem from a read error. This chain's CDR3 is CASSLSTGLSEPGTSTPGKQPQHF. The CDR3 region has the DNA TGTGCCAGCAGTTTATCTACGGGGTTGTCCGAGCCGGGGACAAGCACCCCGGGCAAGCAGCCCCAGCATTTT. The chain uses TRBV27 and TRBJ1-5, with D perhaps matching TRBD1 (6 bases). Germline lookup yields CDR1 MNHEY and CDR2 SMNVEV (reference sequence). The CDR3 length is 24 residues.

The CDR3 coding sequence is TGCGCCAGCAGCCAAGGAAATAGTGGGCGTGGAGAGACCCAGTACTTC. It yields the protein CASSQGNSGRGETQYF. This rearrangement joins TRBV4-3 to TRBJ2-5; no definite D call. The CDR3 loop spans 16 amino acids. From germline, CDR1 is LGHNA and CDR2 YSLEER. V was clipped by 1 base and J by 4 bases, with 16 bases between them.

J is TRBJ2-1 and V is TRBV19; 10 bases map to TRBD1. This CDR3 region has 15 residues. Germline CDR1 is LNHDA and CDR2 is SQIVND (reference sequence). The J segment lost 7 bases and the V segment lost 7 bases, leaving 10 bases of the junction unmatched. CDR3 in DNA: TGTGCCAGTAACGAGGACAGGGGGGTTAAAAATGAGCAGTTCTTC. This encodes CASNEDRGVKNEQFF.

The CDR3 sequence is CASSAERFGNQPQHF. DNA of the CDR3: TGTGCCAGCAGCGCCGAACGGTTCGGCAATCAGCCCCAGCATTTT. The J gene is TRBJ1-5, the V gene TRBV7-2; no firm D call. Trimming pared 5 bases from V and 2 bases from J, leaving 13 bases between. Germline CDR1 is SGHTA and CDR2 is FQGNSA. This CDR3 has 15 residues.

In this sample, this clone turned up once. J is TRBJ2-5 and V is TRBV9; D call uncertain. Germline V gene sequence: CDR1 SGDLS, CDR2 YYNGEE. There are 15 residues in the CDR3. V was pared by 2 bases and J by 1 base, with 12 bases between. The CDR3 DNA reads TGTGCCAGCAGCGTTTTTGCGGCAGTCCAAGAGACCCAGTACTTC. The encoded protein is CASSVFAAVQETQYF.

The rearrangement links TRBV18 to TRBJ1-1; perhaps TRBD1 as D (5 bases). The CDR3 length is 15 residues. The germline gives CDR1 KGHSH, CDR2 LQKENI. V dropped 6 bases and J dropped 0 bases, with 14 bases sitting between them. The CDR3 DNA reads TGTGCCAGCTCCCCATCAGGGTTCATGAACACTGAAGCTTTCTTT. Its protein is CASSPSGFMNTEAFF.

CDR3 amino acids: CASSQDPSGRVTDTQYF. The CDR3 DNA is TGCGCCAGCAGCCAAGATCCCAGCGGGAGAGTCACAGATACGCAGTATTTT. This sequence joins TRBV4-1 and TRBJ2-3; 8 bases align to TRBD2. The ends lost 0 bases at V and 2 bases at J; junction bases unmatched: 7. This CDR3 has 17 residues. From germline, CDR1 is MGHRA and CDR2 YSYEKL.

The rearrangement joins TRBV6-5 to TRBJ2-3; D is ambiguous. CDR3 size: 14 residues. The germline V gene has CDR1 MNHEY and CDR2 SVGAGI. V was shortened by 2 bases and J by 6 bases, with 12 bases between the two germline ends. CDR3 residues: CASSYNTFLDTQYF. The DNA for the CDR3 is TGTGCCAGCAGTTACAATACATTCCTGGATACGCAGTATTTT.

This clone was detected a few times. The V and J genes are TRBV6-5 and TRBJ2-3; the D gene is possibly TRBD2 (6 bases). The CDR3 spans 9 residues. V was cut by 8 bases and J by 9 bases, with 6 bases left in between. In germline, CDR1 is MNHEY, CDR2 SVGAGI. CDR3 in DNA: TGTGCCAGCGGGAGGACGCAGTATTTT. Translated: CASGRTQYF.

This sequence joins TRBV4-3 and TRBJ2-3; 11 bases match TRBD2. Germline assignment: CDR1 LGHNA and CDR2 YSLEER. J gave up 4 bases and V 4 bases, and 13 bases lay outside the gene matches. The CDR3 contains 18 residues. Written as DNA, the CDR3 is TGCGCCAGCAGCCGATCGGGTAGCGGGAGGGGCATAGCAGATACGCAGTATTTT. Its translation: CASSRSGSGRGIADTQYF.

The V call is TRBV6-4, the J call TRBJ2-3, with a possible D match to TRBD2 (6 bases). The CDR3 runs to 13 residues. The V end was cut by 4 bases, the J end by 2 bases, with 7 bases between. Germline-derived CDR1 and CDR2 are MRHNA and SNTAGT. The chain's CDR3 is CASSGDSTDTQYF. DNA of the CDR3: TGTGCCAGCAGTGGGGACTCCACAGATACGCAGTATTTT.

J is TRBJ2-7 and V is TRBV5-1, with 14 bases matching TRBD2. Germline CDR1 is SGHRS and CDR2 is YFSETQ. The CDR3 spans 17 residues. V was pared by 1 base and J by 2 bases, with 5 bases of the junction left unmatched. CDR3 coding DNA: TGCGCCAGCAGCTTGAGACTAGCGGGGGGGTCAGCCTACGAGCAGTACTTC. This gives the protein CASSLRLAGGSAYEQYF.

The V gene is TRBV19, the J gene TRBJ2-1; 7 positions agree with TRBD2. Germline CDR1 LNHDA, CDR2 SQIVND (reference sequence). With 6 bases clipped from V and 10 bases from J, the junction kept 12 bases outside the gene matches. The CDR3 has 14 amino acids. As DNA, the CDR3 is TGTGCCAGTAGCGGGACTCCGAGGGGAGGGGAGCAGTTCTTC. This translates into CASSGTPRGGEQFF.

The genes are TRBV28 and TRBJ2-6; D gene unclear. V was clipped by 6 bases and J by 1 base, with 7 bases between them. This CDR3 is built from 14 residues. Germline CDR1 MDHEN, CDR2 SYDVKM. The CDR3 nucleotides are TGTGCCAGCAGCAAGCTTTCTGGGGCCAACGTCCTGACTTTC. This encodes CASSKLSGANVLTF. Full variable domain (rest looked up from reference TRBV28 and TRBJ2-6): DVKVTQSSRYLVKRTGEKVFLECVQDMDHENMFWYRQDPGLGLRLIYFSYDVKMKEKGDIPEGYSVSREKKERFSLILESASTNQTSMYLCASSKLSGANVLTFGAGSRLTVL.

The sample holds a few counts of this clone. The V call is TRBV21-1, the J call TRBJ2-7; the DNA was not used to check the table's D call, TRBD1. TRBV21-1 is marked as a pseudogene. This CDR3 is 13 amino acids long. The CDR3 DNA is TGTGCCAGCAGCGGACAGGGGGCGGGCGAGCAGTACTTC. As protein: CASSGQGAGEQYF.

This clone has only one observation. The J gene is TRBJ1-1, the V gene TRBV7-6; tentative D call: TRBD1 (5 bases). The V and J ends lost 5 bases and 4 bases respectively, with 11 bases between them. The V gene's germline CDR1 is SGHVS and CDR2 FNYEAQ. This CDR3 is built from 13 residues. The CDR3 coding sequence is TGTGCCAGCAGCCCGATGGGGGGCACTGAAGCTTTCTTT. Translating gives CASSPMGGTEAFF.

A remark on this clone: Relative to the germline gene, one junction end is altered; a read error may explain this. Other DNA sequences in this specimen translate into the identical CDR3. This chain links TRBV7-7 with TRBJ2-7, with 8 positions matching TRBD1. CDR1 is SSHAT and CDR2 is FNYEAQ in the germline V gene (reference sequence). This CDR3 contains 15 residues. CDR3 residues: CASSTGQGLSYEQYF. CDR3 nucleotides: TGTGCTAGCAGCACCGGACAGGGTTTATCCTACGAGCAGTACTTC. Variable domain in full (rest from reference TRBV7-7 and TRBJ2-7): GAGVSQSPRYKVTKRGQDVTLRCDPISSHATLYWYQQALGQGPEFLTYFNYEAQPDKSGLPSDRFSAERPEGSISTLTIQRTEQRDSAMYRCASSTGQGLSYEQYFGPGTRLTVT.

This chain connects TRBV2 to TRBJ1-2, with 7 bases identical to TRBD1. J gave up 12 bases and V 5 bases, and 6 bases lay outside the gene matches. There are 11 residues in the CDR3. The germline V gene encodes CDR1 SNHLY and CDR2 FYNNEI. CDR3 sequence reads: CASSPDRADTF. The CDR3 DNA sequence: TGTGCCAGCAGTCCTGACAGGGCTGACACCTTC.

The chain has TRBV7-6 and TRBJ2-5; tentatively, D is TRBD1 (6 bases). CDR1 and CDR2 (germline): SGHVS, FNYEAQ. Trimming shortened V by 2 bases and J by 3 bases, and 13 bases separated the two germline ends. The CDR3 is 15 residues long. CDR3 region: CASSLRGGPEETQYF. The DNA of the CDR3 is TGTGCCAGCAGCTTACGTGGGGGCCCAGAAGAGACCCAGTACTTC.

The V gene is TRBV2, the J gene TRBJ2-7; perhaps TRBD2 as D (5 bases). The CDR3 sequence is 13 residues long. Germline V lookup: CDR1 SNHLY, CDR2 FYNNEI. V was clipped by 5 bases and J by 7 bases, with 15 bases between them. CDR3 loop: CASSPGLITEQYF. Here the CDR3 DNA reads TGTGCCAGCAGTCCAGGACTGATTACTGAGCAGTACTTC.

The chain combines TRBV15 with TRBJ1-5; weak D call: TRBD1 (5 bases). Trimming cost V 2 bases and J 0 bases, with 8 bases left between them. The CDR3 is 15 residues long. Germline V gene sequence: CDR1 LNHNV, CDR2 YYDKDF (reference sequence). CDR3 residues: CATSRQGGSNQPQHF. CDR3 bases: TGTGCCACCAGCAGACAGGGTGGTAGCAATCAGCCCCAGCATTTT. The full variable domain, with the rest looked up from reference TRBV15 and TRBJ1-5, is DAMVIQNPRYQVTQFGKPVTLSCSQTLNHNVMYWYQQKSSQAPKLLFHYYDKDFNNEADTPDNFQSRRPNTSFCFLDIRSPGLGDTAMYLCATSRQGGSNQPQHFGDGTRLSIL.

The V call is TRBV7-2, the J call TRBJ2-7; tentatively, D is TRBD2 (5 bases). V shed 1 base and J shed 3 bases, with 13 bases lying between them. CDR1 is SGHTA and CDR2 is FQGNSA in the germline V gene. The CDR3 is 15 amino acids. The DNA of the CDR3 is TGTGCCAGCAGCTTAGGTTCGGGAAGGGTCTACGAGCAGTACTTC. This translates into CASSLGSGRVYEQYF. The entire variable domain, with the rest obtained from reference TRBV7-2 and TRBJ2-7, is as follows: GAGVSQSPSNKVTEKGKDVELRCDPISGHTALYWYRQSLGQGLEFLIYFQGNSAPDKSGLPSDRFSAERTGGSVSTLTIQRTQQEDSAVYLCASSLGSGRVYEQYFGPGTRLTVT.

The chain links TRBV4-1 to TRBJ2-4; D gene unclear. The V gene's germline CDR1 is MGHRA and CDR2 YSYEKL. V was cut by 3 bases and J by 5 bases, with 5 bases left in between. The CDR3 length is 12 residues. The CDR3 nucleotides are TGCGCCAGCAGCCACCAGGAAAACATTCAGTACTTC. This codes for CASSHQENIQYF.

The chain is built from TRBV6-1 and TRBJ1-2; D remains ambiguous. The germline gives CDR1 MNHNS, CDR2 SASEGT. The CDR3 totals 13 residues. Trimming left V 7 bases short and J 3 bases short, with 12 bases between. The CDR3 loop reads CASTPDGDYGYTF. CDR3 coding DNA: TGTGCCAGCACTCCGGACGGGGACTATGGCTACACCTTC.

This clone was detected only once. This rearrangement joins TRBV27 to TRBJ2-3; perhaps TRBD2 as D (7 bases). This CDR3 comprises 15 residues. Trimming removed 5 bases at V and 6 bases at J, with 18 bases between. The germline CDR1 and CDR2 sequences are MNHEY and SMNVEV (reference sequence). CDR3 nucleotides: TGTGCCAGCAGTACGACCGGGGGGCTACGGGATACGCAGTATTTT. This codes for CASSTTGGLRDTQYF.